A single sample gave rise to the 11 T cell receptor beta chains below, sequenced in a study of molecular identifiers for immune sequencing clone quantification. MiXCR, applied by TCRdb to the PCR reads, yields one record per CDR3 protein. The data contain around 320,000 distinct CDR3 sequences, under 25% of them singletons. The material sequenced was naive CD8+ T cells from blood, with Jurkat cell RNA spiked in. The subset: FACS-sorted CD8+CD4-CCR7+CD45RA+ naive T cells. The receptors come from a human donor in good health. Some libraries in this study had Jurkat cell RNA spiked in.

Comment on this clonotype: Relative to the germline gene, one junction end is altered; a read error may explain this. The chain joins TRBV29-1 to TRBJ2-7; the D gene could be TRBD1 or TRBD2 (5 bases each). This CDR3 region has 14 residues. In germline, CDR1 is SQVTM, CDR2 ANQGSEA. The CDR3 sequence is CSIEIATAGYEQYF. For the CDR3, the DNA is TGCAGCATTGAAATAGCGACAGCCGGCTACGAGCAGTACTTC.

Comments on this clonotype: This could be a read error, since a much larger clone is one nucleotide away. The chain joins TRBV3-1 to TRBJ2-2; maybe TRBD2 (5 bases). Germline V gene lookup returns CDR1 LGHDT and CDR2 YNNKEL (reference sequence). The CDR3 length is 12 residues. CDR3 sequence: CASSQEAGELCF. The DNA for the CDR3 is TGTGCCAGCAGCCAAGAGGCCGGGGAGCTGTGTTTT.

V gene TRBV6-1 combines with J gene TRBJ1-1, with TRBD1 identical over 9 bases. Germline CDR1 MNHNS, CDR2 SASEGT. V was clipped by 5 bases and J by 2 bases; unmatched bases: 9. The CDR3 covers 16 residues. The CDR3 spells CASSTGGAYFNTEAFF. CDR3 sequence (DNA): TGTGCCAGCAGTACAGGGGGCGCTTATTTTAACACTGAAGCTTTCTTT.

Regarding this clonotype: This sequence may be a read error, since a much larger clone differs from it by one base. The genes are TRBV6-5 and TRBJ2-2; the D call may be TRBD1 or TRBD2 (5 bases each). The CDR3 length is 14 residues. CDR1 and CDR2 (germline): MNHEY, SVGAGI. CDR3 DNA: TGTGCCAGCAGTTATAGACAGAGCACCGGGGAGCTGTCTTTT. Amino acids: CASSYRQSTGELSF.

A word on this clonotype: A read error may account for a junction end that differs from germline. The rearrangement links TRBV7-6 to TRBJ1-5, with D possibly TRBD1 on 6 matching bases. This CDR3 contains 13 residues. Germline CDR1 and CDR2: SGHVS and FNYEAQ. CDR3 nucleotides: TGTGCCAGCAGCACAGGGTTCGGTCAGCCCCAGCAGTTT. It is translated as CASSTGFGQPQQF.

The rearrangement links TRBV10-3 to TRBJ2-7; 9 nucleotides match TRBD1. The CDR3 is 15 residues long. The V gene end was trimmed by 2 bases and the J gene end by 1 base; junction bases not matched to a gene: 3. The germline V gene has CDR1 ENHRY and CDR2 SYGVKD. The CDR3 is CAISEPGQGSYEQYF. For the CDR3, the DNA is TGTGCCATCAGTGAGCCGGGACAGGGATCCTACGAGCAGTACTTC.

This clonotype was recorded at least ten times. The V gene is TRBV3-1, the J gene TRBJ1-1; D unresolved. This CDR3 contains 15 residues. Germline lookup yields CDR1 LGHDT and CDR2 YNNKEL (reference sequence). V shed 0 bases and J shed 5 bases, with 13 bases lying between them. CDR3 in amino acids: CASSQDYGVNTEAFF. CDR3 nucleotide sequence: TGTGCCAGCAGCCAAGACTATGGTGTCAATACTGAAGCTTTCTTT.

This clonotype was counted between two and nine times. The gene calls are TRBV7-9 and TRBJ2-6, with D perhaps being TRBD1 or TRBD2 (5 bases each). V lost 2 bases and J lost 0, with 11 bases in between. Per the germline V gene, CDR1 is SEHNR and CDR2 is FQNEAQ (reference sequence). This CDR3 spans 17 amino acids. CDR3 in amino acids: CASSLPGRTSGANVLTF. In DNA, the CDR3 is TGTGCCAGCAGCTTACCGGGACGGACCTCTGGGGCCAACGTCCTGACTTTC. Supplemented by reference TRBV7-9 and TRBJ2-6, the full variable domain reads DTGVSQNPRHKITKRGQNVTFRCDPISEHNRLYWYRQTLGQGPEFLTYFQNEAQLEKSRLLSDRFSAERPKGSFSTLEIQRTEQGDSAMYLCASSLPGRTSGANVLTFGAGSRLTVL.

This clonotype was recorded many times. This chain links TRBV4-1 with TRBJ2-7; perhaps TRBD2 as D (6 bases). V gave up 1 base and J gave up 2 bases, with 12 bases separating them. CDR3 size: 15 residues. Germline assignment: CDR1 MGHRA and CDR2 YSYEKL. The CDR3 DNA reads as TGCGCCAGCAGCCAAGCTTCAGGAGGGACCTACGAGCAGTACTTC. It encodes CASSQASGGTYEQYF.

Of note for this clonotype: The junction and the germline gene differ at one end; a read error may be behind it. The chain joins TRBV5-6 to TRBJ2-1; 10 bases are shared with TRBD2. CDR1 is SGHDT, CDR2 YYEEEE, per germline. The CDR3 contains 19 residues. The DNA of the CDR3 is TGTACCAGCAGCTTGCTCCCCCGATCAATAGCGGGAGGACCCAATGAGCAGTTCTTC. Translation: CTSSLLPRSIAGGPNEQFF. Full variable domain (outside the CDR3, taken from reference TRBV5-6 and TRBJ2-1): DAGVTQSPTHLIKTRGQQVTLRCSPKSGHDTVSWYQQALGQGPQFIFQYYEEEERQRGNFPDRFSGHQFPNYSSELNVNALLLGDSALYLCTSSLLPRSIAGGPNEQFFGPGTRLTVL.

This chain links TRBV7-9 with TRBJ2-7; 12 bases are shared with TRBD2. The CDR3 totals 15 residues. The germline V gene encodes CDR1 SEHNR and CDR2 FQNEAQ (reference sequence). The trim removed 5 bases at V and 5 bases at J, leaving 7 bases unmatched. CDR3 bases: TGTGCCAGCAGCGGAAAGACTAGCGGGAGCGACGAGCAGTACTTC. This gives the protein CASSGKTSGSDEQYF.